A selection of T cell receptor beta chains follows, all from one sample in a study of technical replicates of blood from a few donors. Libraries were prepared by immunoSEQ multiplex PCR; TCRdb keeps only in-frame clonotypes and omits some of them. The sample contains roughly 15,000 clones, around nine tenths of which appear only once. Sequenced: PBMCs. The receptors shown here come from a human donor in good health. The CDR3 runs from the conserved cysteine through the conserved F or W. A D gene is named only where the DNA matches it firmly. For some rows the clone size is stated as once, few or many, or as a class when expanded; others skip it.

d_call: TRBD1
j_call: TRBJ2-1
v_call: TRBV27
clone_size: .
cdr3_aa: CASSLSGQGSGEQFF
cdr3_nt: TGTGCCAGCAGTTTATCGGGACAGGGATCAGGTGAGCAGTTCTTC

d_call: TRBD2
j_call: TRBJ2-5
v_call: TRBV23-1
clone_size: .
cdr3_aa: CASSQPRGGLETQYF
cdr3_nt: TGCGCCAGCAGTCAGCCCCGGGGGGGCTTAGAGACCCAGTACTTC

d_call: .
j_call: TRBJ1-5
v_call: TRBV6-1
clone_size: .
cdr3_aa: CASSEGHSQPQHF
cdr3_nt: TGTGCCAGCAGTGAAGGACATTCTCAGCCCCAGCATTTT

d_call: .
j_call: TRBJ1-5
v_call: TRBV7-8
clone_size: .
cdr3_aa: CASSQYRSYSNQPQHF
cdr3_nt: TGTGCCAGCAGCCAATACAGAAGCTATAGCAATCAGCCCCAGCATTTT

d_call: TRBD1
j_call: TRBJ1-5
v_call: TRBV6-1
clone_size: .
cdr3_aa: CASSEAPGGQGAWQPQHF
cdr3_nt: TGTGCCAGCAGTGAAGCGCCGGGCGGGCAGGGGGCTTGGCAGCCCCAGCATTTT

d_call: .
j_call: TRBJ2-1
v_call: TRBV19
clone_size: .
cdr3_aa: CASSISDEQFF
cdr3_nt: TGTGCCAGTAGTATTTCGGATGAGCAGTTCTTC

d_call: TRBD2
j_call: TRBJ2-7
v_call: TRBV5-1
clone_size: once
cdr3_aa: CASSPTSGGDEQYF
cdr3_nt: TGCGCCAGCAGCCCAACTAGCGGGGGGGACGAGCAGTACTTC

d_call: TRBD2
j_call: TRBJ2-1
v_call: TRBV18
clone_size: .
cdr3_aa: CASSPPWTSNNEQFF
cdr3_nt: TGTGCCAGCTCACCACCATGGACTAGCAACAATGAGCAGTTCTTC

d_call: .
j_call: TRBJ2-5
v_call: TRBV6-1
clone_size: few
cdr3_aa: CASSEAGGQETQYF
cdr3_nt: TGTGCCAGCAGTGAAGCGGGGGGCCAAGAGACCCAGTACTTC

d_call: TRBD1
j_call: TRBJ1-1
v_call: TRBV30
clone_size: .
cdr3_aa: CAWDRGSYTEAFF
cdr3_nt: TGTGCCTGGGACAGGGGATCTTATACTGAAGCTTTCTTT